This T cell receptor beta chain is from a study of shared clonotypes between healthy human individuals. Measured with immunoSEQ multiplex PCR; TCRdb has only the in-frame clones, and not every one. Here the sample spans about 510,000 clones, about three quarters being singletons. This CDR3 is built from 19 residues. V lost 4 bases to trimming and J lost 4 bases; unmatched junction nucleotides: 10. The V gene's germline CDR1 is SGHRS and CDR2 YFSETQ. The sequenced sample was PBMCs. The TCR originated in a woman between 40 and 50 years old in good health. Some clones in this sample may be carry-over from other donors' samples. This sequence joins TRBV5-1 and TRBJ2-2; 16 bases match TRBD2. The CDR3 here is CASSPWGLAGGPGTGELFF. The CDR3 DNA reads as TGCGCCAGCAGCCCTTGGGGACTAGCGGGAGGGCCTGGCACCGGGGAGCTGTTTTTT.